These 8 T cell receptor beta chains share one sample of origin, sequenced in a study of cytomegalovirus exposure and HLA in healthy donors. Primers for the PCR totalled 60 Vbeta and 13 Jbeta. Data came from immunoSEQ multiplex PCR; TCRdb stores just in-frame clones and leaves some out. The sample consists of around 150,000 clones, roughly 88% of them appearing once. The sequenced sample was PBMCs. These receptors were obtained from a woman aged 40-49 years in good health and CMV-seronegative.

This clone was counted a single time. This chain joins TRBV5-6 and TRBJ2-7; 10 positions match TRBD1. Per germline, CDR1 SGHDT and CDR2 YYEEEE. J lost 5 bases, V lost 1 base, and 6 bases had no gene match. CDR3 length: 15 amino acids. The CDR3: CASSLTGTGVDEQYF. Written as DNA, the CDR3 is TGTGCCAGCAGCTTGACCGGGACAGGGGTAGACGAGCAGTACTTC.

This clone was observed once. This chain links TRBV5-6 with TRBJ2-7; 8 bases are shared with TRBD2. The germline V gene has CDR1 SGHDT and CDR2 YYEEEE. The CDR3 is 14 residues long. V dropped 4 bases and J dropped 2; count of bases not matched to a gene: 5. The CDR3 bases are TGTGCCAGCAGCCCCCGGGGGGGTGCCTACGAGCAGTACTTC. This encodes CASSPRGGAYEQYF. Using reference TRBV5-6 and TRBJ2-7 for the parts outside the CDR3, the full variable domain is DAGVTQSPTHLIKTRGQQVTLRCSPKSGHDTVSWYQQALGQGPQFIFQYYEEEERQRGNFPDRFSGHQFPNYSSELNVNALLLGDSALYLCASSPRGGAYEQYFGPGTRLTVT.

In nucleotides, the CDR3 is TGTGCCAGCAGTGACCCGACTAGCGGGATCAATGAGCAGTTCTTC. Protein product: CASSDPTSGINEQFF. The V call is TRBV2, the J call TRBJ2-1, with TRBD2 matching over 11 bases. CDR1 is SNHLY and CDR2 is FYNNEI in the germline V gene. This CDR3 contains 15 residues. V shed 3 bases, J shed 6 bases, and the junction held 4 bases outside the gene matches.

This chain links TRBV13 with TRBJ2-7; 9 nucleotides match TRBD1. V gave up 0 bases and J gave up 9 bases; unmatched junction bases: 6. CDR1 and CDR2 (germline): PRHDT, FYEKMQ (reference sequence). The CDR3 is 14 amino acids. The CDR3 spells CASSLGQGAATQYF. CDR3 DNA sequence: TGTGCCAGCAGCTTAGGACAGGGGGCCGCGACGCAGTACTTC.

This chain links TRBV4-1 with TRBJ2-1, with TRBD2 matching 11 bases. V lost 2 bases to trimming and J lost 7 bases; unmatched junction nucleotides: 13. Germline lookup yields CDR1 MGHRA and CDR2 YSYEKL. This CDR3 contains 18 residues. CDR3 protein: CASSQRQGELAGGNEQFF. CDR3 DNA sequence: TGCGCCAGCAGCCAAAGGCAGGGTGAGTTAGCGGGAGGGAATGAGCAGTTCTTC.

The V gene is TRBV5-6, the J gene TRBJ1-1; D is perhaps TRBD1 (5 bases). This CDR3 spans 15 amino acids. The germline V and J ends were trimmed by 1 base and 1 base, with 11 bases remaining between them. Germline V gene data show CDR1 as SGHDT and CDR2 as YYEEEE. The CDR3 reads CASSLLSTGNTEAFF. The DNA for the CDR3 is TGTGCCAGCAGCTTGCTTTCAACAGGGAACACTGAAGCTTTCTTT.

V gene TRBV27 combines with J gene TRBJ1-6; no reliable D call. The germline V gene has CDR1 MNHEY and CDR2 SMNVEV (reference sequence). This CDR3 comprises 16 residues. V lost 4 bases to trimming and J lost 9 bases, with 19 bases between them. The CDR3 sequence is CASSSGTVPAISPLHF. The CDR3 DNA reads as TGTGCCAGCAGTTCTGGAACAGTACCGGCCATTTCACCCCTCCACTTT.

This clone came up once. J is TRBJ2-7 and V is TRBV5-4; tentative D call: TRBD1 (6 bases). Trimming cost V 0 bases and J 0 bases, with 7 bases left between them. Germline CDR1 is SGHNT and CDR2 is YYREEE (reference sequence). CDR3 length: 14 residues. In DNA, the CDR3 is TGTGCCAGCAGCTTGGGACAGGCCTCCTACGAGCAGTACTTC. Its translation: CASSLGQASYEQYF.